What follows are 18 T cell receptor beta chains derived from one specimen sequenced in a study of CD8 T cells in ankylosing spondylitis. TCRdb recomputed calls from the 5' RACE reads with MiXCR, one row per CDR3 protein. The repertoire includes 130,000 or so distinct CDR3 sequences, 7% of them detected once, and 10% to 15% sits in the top ten. The sample consisted of blood, either unsorted or a sorted T cell fraction (not recorded which). These receptors all come from a male donor with ankylosing spondylitis or in good health (not recorded which).

About this clonotype itself: A much more abundant neighbour one base away suggests this may be a read error. The genes are TRBV20-1 and TRBJ1-1; 8 nucleotides agree with TRBD1. The CDR3 is 15 amino acids. CDR1 is DFQATT, CDR2 SNEGSKA, per germline (reference sequence). In DNA, the CDR3 is TGCTGTGCCAGCGTAGCAGGGGGCTCGAACACTGAAGCTTTCTTT. It encodes CCASVAGGSNTEAFF.

This clonotype has a count of ten or more. V is TRBV28 and J is TRBJ2-1, with 10 bases aligning to TRBD2. This CDR3 region has 15 residues. Germline V gene data show CDR1 as MDHEN and CDR2 as SYDVKM. Trimming removed 7 bases from V and 4 bases from J; junction bases left unmatched: 7. Here the CDR3 reads CASTDSGRRYNEQFF. In DNA form, the CDR3 reads TGTGCCAGCACCGATAGCGGGAGGAGATACAATGAGCAGTTCTTC.

This clonotype was seen at least ten times. The V call is TRBV12-3 or TRBV12-4, the J call TRBJ1-2, with D unclear. V lost 2 bases and J 8 bases, leaving 9 bases between the germline ends. This CDR3 contains 12 residues. The CDR3 loop is CASSLREGGYTF. In DNA, the CDR3 is TGTGCCAGCAGTTTACGGGAGGGCGGCTACACCTTC.

This clonotype was detected many times. This chain connects TRBV4-1 to TRBJ2-1; 8 bases are a match to TRBD1. The V segment lost 2 bases and the J segment 6 bases; nucleotides outside the gene matches: 3. This CDR3 region has 14 residues. Germline CDR1 MGHRA, CDR2 YSYEKL. The CDR3 bases are TGCGCCAGCAGCCAACTAACAGGGGGCAATGAGCAGTTCTTC. This sequence encodes CASSQLTGGNEQFF.

The chain combines TRBV6-2 or TRBV6-3 with TRBJ2-6; no definite D call. The CDR3 has 20 amino acids. Per germline, CDR1 MNHEY and CDR2 SVGEGT. The V gene lost 2 bases and the J gene lost 0 bases, with 20 bases spanning the gap. The CDR3 loop reads CASSYTPDFALLSGANVLTF. CDR3 sequence (DNA): TGTGCCAGCAGTTACACGCCTGACTTTGCTTTACTCTCTGGGGCCAACGTCCTGACTTTC.

At least ten counts were recorded for this clonotype. This chain links TRBV27 with TRBJ2-3; the D call may be TRBD1 or TRBD2 (6 bases each). Germline CDR1 MNHEY, CDR2 SMNVEV (reference sequence). Trimming removed 6 bases from V and 6 bases from J, with 19 bases in between. The CDR3 consists of 15 residues. CDR3 protein: CASSQRGAPWDTQYF. DNA for the CDR3: TGTGCCAGCAGCCAAAGGGGGGCTCCGTGGGATACGCAGTATTTT.

The chain couples TRBV5-1 to TRBJ2-3; 7 bases map to TRBD1. The CDR3 covers 14 residues. The V gene end was trimmed by 5 bases and the J gene end by 5 bases; junction bases not matched to a gene: 8. Germline V gene data show CDR1 as SGHRS and CDR2 as YFSETQ. CDR3 coding DNA: TGCGCCAGCAGGGAAGGGGGCGCGAAAGATACGCAGTATTTT. This encodes CASREGGAKDTQYF.

This clonotype was recorded at least ten times. V and J are TRBV27 and TRBJ2-7; tentative D call: TRBD2 (5 bases). The CDR3 extends over 11 amino acids. Trimming took off 4 bases at V and 7 bases at J, with 8 bases between the two ends. CDR1 MNHEY and CDR2 SMNVEV come from the germline V gene (reference sequence). The CDR3 is CASSSPGEQYF. DNA of the CDR3: TGTGCCAGCAGTTCCCCGGGGGAGCAGTACTTC.

The V call is TRBV14, the J call TRBJ1-2; the D gene is possibly TRBD1 (6 bases). Trimming shortened V by 1 base and J by 12 bases, and 9 bases separated the two germline ends. The length of the CDR3 is 11 residues. Germline V gene data show CDR1 as SGHDN and CDR2 as FVKESK. CDR3 loop: CASSQGQVDTF. The CDR3, as DNA: TGTGCCAGCAGCCAAGGACAGGTGGACACCTTC.

This clonotype was recorded many times. The rearrangement joins TRBV27 to TRBJ1-5; D is undetermined. V dropped 2 bases and J dropped 7 bases, with 9 bases sitting between them. CDR1 is MNHEY and CDR2 is SMNVEV in the germline V gene (reference sequence). CDR3 size: 13 residues. The CDR3 here is CASSLVPRQPQHF. CDR3 nucleotide sequence: TGTGCCAGCAGTTTAGTACCCCGGCAGCCCCAGCATTTT.

Ten or more counts support this clonotype. The V gene is TRBV9, the J gene TRBJ1-1; TRBD1 matches at 9 bases. The CDR3 sequence is 14 residues long. Germline values: CDR1 SGDLS, CDR2 YYNGEE. V lost 4 bases, J lost 5 bases, and 6 bases stayed unmatched. The CDR3 DNA reads TGTGCCAGCAGCTTACAGGGGGCAAGTACTGAAGCTTTCTTT. This translates into CASSLQGASTEAFF.

The chain combines TRBV7-2 with TRBJ2-5, with 12 bases that match TRBD2. Germline V lookup: CDR1 SGHTA, CDR2 FQGNSA. With V trimmed by 4 bases and J by 2 bases, 8 bases remained unmatched. There are 17 residues in the CDR3. CDR3 amino acids: CASSWGLAGRTQETQYF. CDR3 DNA sequence: TGTGCCAGCAGCTGGGGACTAGCGGGCCGGACTCAAGAGACCCAGTACTTC.

The table lists this clonotype with many counts. This chain connects TRBV5-1 to TRBJ2-5, with a possible D match to TRBD2 (5 bases). The CDR3 extends over 15 amino acids. V lost 4 bases and J 1 base, leaving 14 bases between the germline ends. The V gene's germline CDR1 is SGHRS and CDR2 YFSETQ. CDR3 residues: CASSEGLGVQETQYF. The CDR3 DNA follows: TGCGCCAGCAGCGAAGGACTCGGGGTCCAAGAGACCCAGTACTTC.

This clonotype appeared many times. The chain links TRBV11-2 to TRBJ2-3; no clear D gene. The CDR3 extends over 15 amino acids. CDR1 is SGHAT, CDR2 FQNNGV, per germline. Trimming cost V 5 bases and J 2 bases, with 14 bases left between them. The DNA of the CDR3 is TGTGCCAGCAGCGAGAGAAAGGGAATCACAGATACGCAGTATTTT. This encodes CASSERKGITDTQYF.

This clonotype occurred many times. CDR3 sequence (DNA): TGTGCCAGCAGCTACCGGACTAGCGGGTTCACAGATACGCAGTATTTT. Its protein is CASSYRTSGFTDTQYF. The chain is built from TRBV3-1 and TRBJ2-3, with 11 positions matching TRBD2. Germline lookup yields CDR1 LGHDT and CDR2 YNNKEL (reference sequence). The V segment lost 5 bases and the J segment 2 bases; nucleotides outside the gene matches: 6. This CDR3 is built from 16 residues.

This clonotype was seen repeatedly, ten times or more. The chain links TRBV9 to TRBJ2-1, with D perhaps given as TRBD1 or TRBD2 (5 bases each). The germline V gene has CDR1 SGDLS and CDR2 YYNGEE. The CDR3 totals 19 residues. Deletions cut 4 bases from V and 0 bases from J, with 23 bases between. CDR3 sequence: CASSHRGRGPSSSYNEQFF. CDR3 sequence (DNA): TGTGCCAGCAGCCACCGGGGAAGGGGCCCTTCTAGCTCCTACAATGAGCAGTTCTTC.

This clonotype was picked up many times. The chain couples TRBV7-9 to TRBJ2-2; D is possibly TRBD2 (5 bases). The CDR3 loop spans 16 amino acids. Looked up from germline, CDR1 is SEHNR and CDR2 is FQNEAQ (reference sequence). Trimming left V 5 bases short and J 3 bases short, with 16 bases between. CDR3 region: CASSPLPRGYTGELFF. The CDR3 DNA follows: TGTGCCAGCAGCCCACTCCCCCGGGGATACACCGGGGAGCTGTTTTTT.

This clonotype was detected ten times or more. This chain links TRBV6-1 with TRBJ2-4, with 7 bases fitting TRBD2. The V and J ends lost 4 bases and 3 bases, in that order; junction bases with no gene match: 6. Germline CDR1 MNHNS, CDR2 SASEGT. The CDR3 covers 15 residues. This CDR3 is CASSAREAGKNIQYF. In DNA form, the CDR3 reads TGTGCCAGCAGTGCCCGGGAGGCTGGCAAAAACATTCAGTACTTC.